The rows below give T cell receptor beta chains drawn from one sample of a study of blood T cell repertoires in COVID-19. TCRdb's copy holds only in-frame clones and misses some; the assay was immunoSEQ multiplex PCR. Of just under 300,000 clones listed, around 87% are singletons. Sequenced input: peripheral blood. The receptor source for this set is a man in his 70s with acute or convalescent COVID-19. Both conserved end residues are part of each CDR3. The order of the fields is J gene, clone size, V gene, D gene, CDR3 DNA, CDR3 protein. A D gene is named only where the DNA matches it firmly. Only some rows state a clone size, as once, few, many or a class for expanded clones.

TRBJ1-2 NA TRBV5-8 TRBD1 TGTGCCAGCTCCGGGACAGGGAAAAACTATGGCTACACCTTC CASSGTGKNYGYTF
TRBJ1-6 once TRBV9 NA TGTGCCAGCAGCGTACAGGACTCTTATAATTCACCCCTCCACTTT CASSVQDSYNSPLHF
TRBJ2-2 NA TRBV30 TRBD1 TGTGCCTGGAGTGCCACAGGGGGCAGCGGGGAGCTGTTTTTT CAWSATGGSGELFF
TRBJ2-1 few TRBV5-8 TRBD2 TGTGCCAGCAGCTTGCTAGCGGGGGTTCTCTACAATGAGCAGTTCTTC CASSLLAGVLYNEQFF
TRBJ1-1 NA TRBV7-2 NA TGTGCCAGCAGCCTGCAGGGGATGAACACTGAAGCTTTCTTT CASSLQGMNTEAFF
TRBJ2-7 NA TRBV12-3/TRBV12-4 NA TGTGCCAGCAGCCGCGTTAGCTACGAGCAGTACTTC CASSRVSYEQYF
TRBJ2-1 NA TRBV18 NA TGTGCCAGCTCACGGGCAGGGGCCGACAATGAGCAGTTCTTC CASSRAGADNEQFF
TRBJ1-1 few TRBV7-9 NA TGTGCCAGCAGCCTCCTGGCTTCGAACACTGAAGCTTTCTTT CASSLLASNTEAFF
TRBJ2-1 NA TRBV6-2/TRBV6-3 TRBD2 TGTGCCAGCAGTTCCTTCGGGGGGAATGAGCAGTTCTTC CASSSFGGNEQFF
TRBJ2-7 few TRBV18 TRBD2 TGTGCCAGCTCACGCGGGACTAGCGGGAGTGGCTACGAGCAGTACTTC CASSRGTSGSGYEQYF
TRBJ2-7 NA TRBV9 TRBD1 TGTGCCAGCAGCCCCGGGACAGGGGCTAGGAACTTC CASSPGTGARNF
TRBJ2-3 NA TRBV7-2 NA TGTGCCAGCAGCTTAGGGCAGACAGATACGCAGTATTTT CASSLGQTDTQYF
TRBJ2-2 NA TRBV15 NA TGTGCCACCAGCTCCTTAGGGGTAGCCACCGGGGAGCTGTTTTTT CATSSLGVATGELFF
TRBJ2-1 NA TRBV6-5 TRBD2 TGTGCCAGCAGCCGGGGGGTACCAAGGGAGAATGAGCAGTTCTTC CASSRGVPRENEQFF
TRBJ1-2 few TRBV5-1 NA TGCGCCAGCAGCCCCACCGGCATGCAGGGTAATTCCTATGGCTACACCTTC CASSPTGMQGNSYGYTF
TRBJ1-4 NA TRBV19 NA TGTGCCAGTACGTCAGGGTTGGAAAAACTGTTTTTT CASTSGLEKLFF
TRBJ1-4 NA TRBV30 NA TGTGCCTGGGAGGGGGAGTCGAAACTGTTTTTT CAWEGESKLFF
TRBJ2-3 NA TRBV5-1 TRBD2 TGCGCCAGCAGCCCCGGACTAGCGGGGTCGTCAGATACGCAGTATTTT CASSPGLAGSSDTQYF
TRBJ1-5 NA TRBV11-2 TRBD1 TGTGCCAGCAGCCCACAGGGGGCGATTTTGTCGACCCAGCATTTT CASSPQGAILSTQHF
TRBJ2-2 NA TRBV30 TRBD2 TGTGCCTGGAGCTATGGAGCGGGGGAGGAGCTGTTTTTT CAWSYGAGEELFF
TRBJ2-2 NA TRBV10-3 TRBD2 TGTGCCATCAGTGCCGGACTAGCGGGGGAGAACACCGGGGAGCTGTTTTTT CAISAGLAGENTGELFF
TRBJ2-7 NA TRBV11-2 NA TGTGCCAGCAGCCGTACCTGGGACACTGAATACTCCTACGAGCAGTACTTC CASSRTWDTEYSYEQYF
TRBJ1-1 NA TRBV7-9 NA TGTGCCAGCACCATACACCCCGAGAACACTGAAGCTTTCTTT CASTIHPENTEAFF
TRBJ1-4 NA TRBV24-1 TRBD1 TGTGCCACCAGTGATCCCGGGACAGGGGATGAAAAACTGTTTTTT CATSDPGTGDEKLFF
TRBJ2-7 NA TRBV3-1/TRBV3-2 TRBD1 TGTGCCAGCAGCCAAAGGACAGGGGTAGGCGAGCAGTACTTC CASSQRTGVGEQYF
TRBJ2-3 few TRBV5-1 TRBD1 TGCGCCAGCAGCTACCGACAGGGTGTGTCAGATACGCAGTATTTT CASSYRQGVSDTQYF
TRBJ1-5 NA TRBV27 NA TGTGCCAGCAGTTTACAGGGCAGGAATCAGCCCCAGCATTTT CASSLQGRNQPQHF
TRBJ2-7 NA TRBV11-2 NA TGTGCCAGCAGCTCACCCGCCGGGGGGCTATACGAGCAGTACTTC CASSSPAGGLYEQYF
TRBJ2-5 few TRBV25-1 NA TGTGCCAGCAGTGAACTGGTTGATATCGGGGAGACCCAGTACTTC CASSELVDIGETQYF
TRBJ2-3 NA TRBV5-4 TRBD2 TGTGCCAGCAGCCGGGGACTAGCGGGGAGTCTAACAGATACGCAGTATTTT CASSRGLAGSLTDTQYF
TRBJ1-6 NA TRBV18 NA TGTGCCAGCTCATCAGGACAGATCTATAATTCACCCCTCCACTTT CASSSGQIYNSPLHF
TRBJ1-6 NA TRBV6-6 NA TGTGCCAGCGGCGGTTCACCCCTCCACTTT CASGGSPLHF
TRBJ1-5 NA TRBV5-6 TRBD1 TGTGCCAGCAGCTCAGACAGGGAACAGCCCCAGCATTTT CASSSDREQPQHF
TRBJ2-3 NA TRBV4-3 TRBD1 TGCGCCAGCAGCCTAGGGACAGGGGGCCGCTCCTACACAAAAGATACGCAGTATTTT CASSLGTGGRSYTKDTQYF
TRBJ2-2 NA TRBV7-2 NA TGTGCCAGCAGCTTAGTTGCGCTCACCGGGGAGCTGTTTTTT CASSLVALTGELFF
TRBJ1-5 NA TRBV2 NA TGTGCCAGCTCGGGACTCTGGGATCAGCCCCAGCATTTT CASSGLWDQPQHF
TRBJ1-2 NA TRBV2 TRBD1 TGTGCCAGCAGTGCCGGGACAGAGTGGTATGGCTACACCTTC CASSAGTEWYGYTF
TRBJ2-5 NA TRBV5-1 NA TGCGCCAGCAGCTTGGCCGTCCCAGGTCGAGAGACCCAGTACTTC CASSLAVPGRETQYF
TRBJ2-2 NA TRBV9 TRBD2 TGTGCCAGCAGCGTAGGAGGGGTAGCGGGGGGGCCCACCGGGGAGCTGTTTTTT CASSVGGVAGGPTGELFF
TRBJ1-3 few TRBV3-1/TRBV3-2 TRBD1 TGTGCCAGCAGCCAAGATACCCTGGGCAGGGGGAGCCATAAGATCTCTGGAAACACCATATATTTT CASSQDTLGRGSHKISGNTIYF
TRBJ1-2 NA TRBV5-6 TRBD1 TGTGCCAGCAGCCTGACAGGGAAGTATGGCTACACCTTC CASSLTGKYGYTF
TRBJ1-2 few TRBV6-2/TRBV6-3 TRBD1 TGTGCCAGCAGTGCCCGGACAGGGACCTATTTCTATGGCTACACCTTC CASSARTGTYFYGYTF
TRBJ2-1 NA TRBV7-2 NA TGTGCCAGCAGCTTAGCGCGGGTTTCCTACAATGAGCAGTTCTTC CASSLARVSYNEQFF
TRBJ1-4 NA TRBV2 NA TGTGCCAGCAGGCCGACAGCCGCGTGGGAAAAACTGTTTTTT CASRPTAAWEKLFF
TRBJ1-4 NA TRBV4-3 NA TGCGCCAGCAGCCAAGTCGGGGGTGAAAAACTGTTTTTT CASSQVGGEKLFF
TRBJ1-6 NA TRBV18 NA TGTGCCAGCTCAAAGTATACGGGGACCTATAATTCACCCCTCCACTTT CASSKYTGTYNSPLHF
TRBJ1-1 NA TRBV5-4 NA TGTGCCAGCAGCTTGGGGGCGGGGCCAGTAACGGGCACTGAAGCTTTCTTT CASSLGAGPVTGTEAFF
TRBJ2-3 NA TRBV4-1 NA TGCGCCAGCAGCCAAAGTCCCTCTGGTCTAGCGGATACGCAGTATTTT CASSQSPSGLADTQYF
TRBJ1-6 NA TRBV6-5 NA TGTGCCAGCAGTTACCTACAGGGAGCTAATTCACCCCTCCACTTT CASSYLQGANSPLHF
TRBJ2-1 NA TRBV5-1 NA TGCGCCAGCAGCACTGACAGTCACAATGAGCAGTTCTTC CASSTDSHNEQFF
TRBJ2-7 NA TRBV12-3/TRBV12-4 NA TGTGCCAGCAGTTTAGCGGAAAGGGGCGAGCAGTACTTC CASSLAERGEQYF
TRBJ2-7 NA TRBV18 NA TGTGCCAGCTCGCGGACTGTTAATGGCGAGCAGTACTTC CASSRTVNGEQYF
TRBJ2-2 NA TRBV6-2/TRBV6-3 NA TGTGCCAGCAGTTGGCAGGCGAACACCGGGGAGCTGTTTTTT CASSWQANTGELFF
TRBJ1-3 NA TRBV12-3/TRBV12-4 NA TGTGCCAGCAGTTTTGTCGACACCATATATTTT CASSFVDTIYF